This passage covers 17 T cell receptor beta chains from one sample sequenced in a study of cytomegalovirus exposure and HLA in healthy donors. The PCR was carried out with 60 Vbeta primers and 13 Jbeta primers. TCRdb keeps only in-frame clones here, not all; method: immunoSEQ multiplex PCR. The sample lists about 170,000 clones, around four fifths occurring once. Sequenced input: PBMCs. The receptor source for this set is a girl aged 2-9 years in good health and CMV-seropositive.

The chain is built from TRBV4-1 and TRBJ1-5, with D perhaps TRBD1 (6 bases). Germline V lookup: CDR1 MGHRA, CDR2 YSYEKL. This CDR3 region has 15 residues. The V end was cut by 0 bases, the J end by 6 bases, with 12 bases between. The CDR3 is CASSQDRGAGQPQHF. The CDR3 DNA sequence: TGCGCCAGCAGCCAAGATCGGGGGGCTGGTCAGCCCCAGCATTTT.

V usage is TRBV7-6 and J usage is TRBJ1-6; 7 bases fit TRBD1. The CDR3 sequence is 19 residues long. Germline CDR1 and CDR2: SGHVS and FNYEAQ. V lost 6 bases to trimming and J lost 5 bases; unmatched junction nucleotides: 19. The CDR3 DNA reads as TGTGCCAGCAGTTCAACCCTTGGACAGGCCGAAATCCATAATTCACCCCTCCACTTT. It codes for CASSSTLGQAEIHNSPLHF.

This chain uses TRBV5-4 with TRBJ2-3; 11 bases are shared with TRBD2. The germline CDR1 and CDR2 sequences are SGHNT and YYREEE (reference sequence). The CDR3 is 16 amino acids. V shed 3 bases and J 0 bases; nucleotides not matched to a gene: 3. This CDR3 reads CASSSGLADSTDTQYF. CDR3 sequence (DNA): TGTGCCAGCAGCTCGGGACTAGCGGATAGCACAGATACGCAGTATTTT.

This chain uses TRBV28 with TRBJ2-2; tentative D call: TRBD2 (5 bases). Germline CDR1 MDHEN, CDR2 SYDVKM. Between the trimmed V and J ends, which lost 5 bases and 9 bases, there was a span of 22 bases. The CDR3 spans 16 residues. This CDR3 is CASSRPGITLARELFF. The CDR3 bases are TGTGCCAGCAGTCGTCCCGGGATAACTCTGGCCAGGGAGCTGTTTTTT.

There are a few counts of this clone. The J gene is TRBJ1-1, the V gene TRBV10-1; D not resolved. CDR1 is WNHNN, CDR2 SYGVQD, per germline (reference sequence). V was shortened by 5 bases and J by 3 bases, with 13 bases between the two germline ends. CDR3 size: 14 residues. CDR3 nucleotide sequence: TGCGCCAGCAGTAGACGAATCGAGGACACTGAAGCTTTCTTT. Translation: CASSRRIEDTEAFF.

This clone has only a few counts. V usage is TRBV30 and J usage is TRBJ1-1; unclear D gene. The CDR3 is 12 amino acids. Trimming pared 8 bases from V and 4 bases from J, leaving 14 bases between. The germline V gene has CDR1 GTSNPN and CDR2 SVGIG (reference sequence). The CDR3 reads CALRGGATEAFF. In DNA, the CDR3 is TGTGCCCTGCGGGGTGGAGCCACTGAAGCTTTCTTT. Drawing the rest from reference TRBV30 and TRBJ1-1, the complete variable domain is SQTIHQWPATLVQPVGSPLSLECTVEGTSNPNLYWYRQAAGRGLQLLFYSVGIGQISSEVPQNLSASRPQDRQFILSSKKLLLSDSGFYLCALRGGATEAFFGQGTRLTVV.

The V gene is TRBV28, the J gene TRBJ2-7; 7 bases match TRBD1. The CDR3 totals 18 residues. The V and J ends lost 6 bases and 1 base, in that order; junction bases with no gene match: 18. The germline gives CDR1 MDHEN, CDR2 SYDVKM. CDR3 sequence reads: CASSHTPEWQGVSYEQYF. The CDR3 nucleotides are TGTGCCAGCAGCCATACCCCGGAGTGGCAGGGGGTTTCCTACGAGCAGTACTTC.

The chain combines TRBV29-1 with TRBJ2-2; 7 bases align to TRBD2. The CDR3 covers 15 residues. Germline loops: CDR1 SQVTM, CDR2 ANQGSEA. The V and J ends lost 4 bases and 4 bases, in that order; junction bases with no gene match: 9. In nucleotides, the CDR3 is TGCAGCGTTGTCACGGGGGGATGGGGCACCGGGGAGCTGTTTTTT. Its protein product is CSVVTGGWGTGELFF.

The chain carries TRBV9 and TRBJ1-3; D unclear. V was pared by 0 bases and J by 5 bases, with 9 bases between. CDR1 SGDLS and CDR2 YYNGEE come from the germline V gene. This CDR3 has 14 amino acids. The CDR3 DNA reads TGTGCCAGCAGCGTAGACAGAGGGAGAAACACCATATATTTT. Its translation: CASSVDRGRNTIYF.

The chain couples TRBV30 to TRBJ2-7, with 10 bases that match TRBD2. The junction had 15 bases not matched to a gene; V was cut back by 0 bases and J by 7 bases. This CDR3 is 17 amino acids long. The germline gives CDR1 GTSNPN, CDR2 SVGIG (reference sequence). CDR3 amino acids: CAWSVGGASGRAFEQYF. CDR3 nucleotides: TGTGCCTGGAGTGTAGGGGGGGCGAGCGGGAGGGCCTTTGAGCAGTACTTC.

V and J are TRBV30 and TRBJ1-2; 10 bases map to TRBD1. The length of the CDR3 is 14 residues. The junction had 7 bases not matched to a gene; V was cut back by 3 bases and J by 6 bases. The germline CDR1 and CDR2 sequences are GTSNPN and SVGIG (reference sequence). The CDR3 region is CAWSPGTGEDGYTF. CDR3 nucleotides: TGTGCCTGGAGCCCTGGGACAGGGGAAGATGGCTACACCTTC.

The V call is TRBV5-1, the J call TRBJ1-2, with TRBD1 matching over 10 bases. The germline CDR1 and CDR2 sequences are SGHRS and YFSETQ. This CDR3 spans 14 amino acids. V shed 5 bases and J 5 bases; nucleotides not matched to a gene: 6. CDR3 in amino acids: CASRGTGAHYGYTF. The CDR3 bases are TGCGCCAGCAGGGGGACAGGGGCCCATTATGGCTACACCTTC.

V usage is TRBV27 and J usage is TRBJ2-5, with 8 bases that match TRBD2. The CDR3 spans 15 residues. Germline V gene sequence: CDR1 MNHEY, CDR2 SMNVEV (reference sequence). The junction had 5 bases not matched to a gene; V was cut back by 2 bases and J by 3 bases. The CDR3 region has the DNA TGTGCCAGCAGTTTAAGGAGTAGCGGGAAAGAGACCCAGTACTTC. Translation: CASSLRSSGKETQYF.

The chain is built from TRBV5-1 and TRBJ2-7; weak D call: TRBD1 (5 bases). V was shortened by 0 bases and J by 4 bases, with 17 bases between the two germline ends. Germline CDR1 and CDR2: SGHRS and YFSETQ. CDR3 length equals 16 residues. The CDR3 loop is CASSLARAGLIYEQYF. DNA of the CDR3: TGCGCCAGCAGCTTGGCCAGGGCAGGGCTAATTTACGAGCAGTACTTC. Complete variable domain (other parts from reference TRBV5-1 and TRBJ2-7): KAGVTQTPRYLIKTRGQQVTLSCSPISGHRSVSWYQQTPGQGLQFLFEYFSETQRNKGNFPGRFSGRQFSNSRSEMNVSTLELGDSALYLCASSLARAGLIYEQYFGPGTRLTVT.

V gene TRBV11-3 combines with J gene TRBJ1-3, with D possibly being TRBD1 (6 bases). V dropped 5 bases and J dropped 3 bases, with 8 bases sitting between them. CDR1 SGHNT and CDR2 YENEEA come from the germline V gene. The length of the CDR3 is 13 residues. CDR3 amino acids: CASSPGDGNTIYF. The CDR3 DNA reads TGTGCCAGCAGCCCAGGGGATGGAAACACCATATATTTT.

Comment on this clone: A far larger clone differs by one base, so this is likely a read error. This chain links TRBV9 with TRBJ2-7; D is unresolved. The CDR3 has 11 residues. The V end lost 4 bases, the J end lost 3 bases, and 5 bases lay between the germline ends. Germline V CDR1 and CDR2: SGDLS, YYNGEE. For the CDR3, the DNA is TGTGCCAGCAGCCCCCGCTACGAGCAGTACTTC. Translating gives CASSPRYEQYF.

The chain carries TRBV7-9 and TRBJ2-2; D call uncertain. Trimming took 5 bases from V and 4 from J, leaving 11 bases between them. There are 14 residues in the CDR3. Germline CDR1 reads SEHNR; CDR2 reads FQNEAQ (reference sequence). The CDR3 reads CASSPRLSTGELFF. The CDR3 DNA reads TGTGCCAGCAGCCCCCGGTTAAGCACCGGGGAGCTGTTTTTT.